This TCR beta chain was recorded in a study of low-dose radiotherapy and immunotherapy resistance in tumors. Study-wide background: Per fraction, Cohort 1 was given 0.5 Gy every 2 weeks, for a total of 6.5 Gy. Each fraction given to Cohort 2 every two weeks delivered 1 Gy, and the total reached 13 Gy over 26 weeks. Both drugs were delivered intravenously to patients (nivolumab 240 mg every two weeks and ipilimumab 1 mg/kg every six weeks).

First-strand cDNA relied on TRAV- and TRBV-specific primers spanning alpha and beta chains. A constant-region primer paired with the V-primer adapter amplified TCRs over approximately 18 PCR cycles. TCRdb reprocessed the reads via MiXCR and lists one record per CDR3 protein. This sample has about 82,000 distinct CDR3 sequences; 15% to 20% occur once, and the top ten carry under 7.5%. Germline V gives CDR1 LGHNT, CDR2 FRNRAP. J gave up 2 bases and V 5 bases, and 6 bases lay outside the gene matches. CDR3 length: 15 residues. Time point reported: before trial treatment. As a condition of eligibility, patients had advanced solid tumors lacking tumor-infiltrating lymphocytes. This clonotype was seen many times.

Sequenced material: PBMCs, taken before treatment. J is TRBJ1-2 and V is TRBV12-5; 9 nucleotides match TRBD1. This clonotype was sampled from a male donor with prostate cancer. The CDR3 loop is CASGLWDRVNYGYTF. In nucleotides, the CDR3 is TGTGCTAGTGGTCTATGGGACAGGGTGAACTATGGCTACACCTTC.